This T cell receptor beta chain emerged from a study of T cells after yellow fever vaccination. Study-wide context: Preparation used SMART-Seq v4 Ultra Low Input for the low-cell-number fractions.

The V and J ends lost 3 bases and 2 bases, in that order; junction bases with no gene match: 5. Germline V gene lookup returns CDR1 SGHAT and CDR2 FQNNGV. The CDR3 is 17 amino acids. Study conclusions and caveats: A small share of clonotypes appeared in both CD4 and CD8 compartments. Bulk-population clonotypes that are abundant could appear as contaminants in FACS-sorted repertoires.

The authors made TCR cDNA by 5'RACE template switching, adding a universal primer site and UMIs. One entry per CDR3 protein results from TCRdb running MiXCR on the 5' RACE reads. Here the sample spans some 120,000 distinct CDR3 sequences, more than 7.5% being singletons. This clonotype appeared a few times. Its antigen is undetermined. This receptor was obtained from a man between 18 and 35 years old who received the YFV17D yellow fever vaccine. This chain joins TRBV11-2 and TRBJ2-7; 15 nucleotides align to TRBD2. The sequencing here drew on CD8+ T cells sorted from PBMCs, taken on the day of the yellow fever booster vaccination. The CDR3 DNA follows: TGTGCCAGCAGCTTTGGGACTAGCGGGGGGTCAACCTACGAGCAGTACTTC. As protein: CASSFGTSGGSTYEQYF.